This TCR beta chain was identified during a study of vaccination effects on CD4 cells after COVID-19. Sequencing used immunoSEQ multiplex PCR; TCRdb keeps in-frame clones, though not all of them. There are about 57,000 clones in the sample; around four fifths occur only once, and around 4% lies in the top ten. A remark on this clone: The target antigen is unknown.

Researchers isolated CD4+ T cells once approximately ten days of culture had elapsed. Every participant took two doses of the BNT162b2 or mRNA-1273 vaccine. Fresh IL-2-containing medium replaced half the medium on days 3 and 7. The receptor's source is a human donor who received a COVID-19 vaccine. The sample here was CD4+ T cells from PBMCs cultured without peptide, taken after COVID-19 vaccination.

CDR3 sequence: CASSPGTGLETQYF. The CDR3 DNA is TGTGCCAGCAGTCCCGGGACAGGGCTGGAGACCCAGTACTTC. The chain uses TRBV28 and TRBJ2-5; 9 bases map to TRBD1. CDR1 and CDR2 from the germline V gene are MDHEN and SYDVKM. This CDR3 spans 14 amino acids. Trimming cost V 5 bases and J 5 bases; bases outside gene matches: 6.